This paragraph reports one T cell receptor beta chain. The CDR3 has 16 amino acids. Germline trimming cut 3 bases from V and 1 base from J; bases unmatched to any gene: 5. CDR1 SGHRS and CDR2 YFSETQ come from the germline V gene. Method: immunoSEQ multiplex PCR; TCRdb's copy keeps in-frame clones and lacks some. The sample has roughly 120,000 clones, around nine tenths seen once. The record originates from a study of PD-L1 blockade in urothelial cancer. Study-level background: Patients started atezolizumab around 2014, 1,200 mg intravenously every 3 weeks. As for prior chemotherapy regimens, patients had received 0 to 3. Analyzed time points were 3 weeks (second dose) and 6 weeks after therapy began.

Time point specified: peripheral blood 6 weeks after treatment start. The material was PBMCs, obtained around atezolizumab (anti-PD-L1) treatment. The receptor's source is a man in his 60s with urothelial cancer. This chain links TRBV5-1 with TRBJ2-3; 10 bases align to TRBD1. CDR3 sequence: CASSSPGTGGTDTQYF. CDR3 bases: TGCGCCAGCAGCTCTCCCGGGACAGGGGGCACAGATACGCAGTATTTT.